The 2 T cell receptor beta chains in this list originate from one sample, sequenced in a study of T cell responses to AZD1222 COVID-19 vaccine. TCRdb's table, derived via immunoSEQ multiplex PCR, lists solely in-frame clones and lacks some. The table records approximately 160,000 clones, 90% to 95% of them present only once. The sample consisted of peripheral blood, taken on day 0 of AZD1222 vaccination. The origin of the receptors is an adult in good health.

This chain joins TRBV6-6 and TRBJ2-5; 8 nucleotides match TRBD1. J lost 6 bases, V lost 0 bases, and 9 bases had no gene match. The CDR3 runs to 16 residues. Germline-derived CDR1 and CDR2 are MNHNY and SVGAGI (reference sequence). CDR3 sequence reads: CASSYSGTGYKKTQYF. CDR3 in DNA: TGTGCCAGCAGTTACTCAGGGACAGGATACAAGAAGACCCAGTACTTC.

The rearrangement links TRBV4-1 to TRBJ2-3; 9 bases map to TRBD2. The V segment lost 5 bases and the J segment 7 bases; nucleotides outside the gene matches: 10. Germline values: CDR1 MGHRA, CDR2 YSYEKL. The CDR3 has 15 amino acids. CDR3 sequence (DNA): TGCGCCAGCAGCGGAGGACTAGCGTTGAGAAATACGCAGTATTTT. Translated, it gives CASSGGLALRNTQYF.